The 17 T cell receptor beta chains below come from one sample, sequenced in a study of T cell changes during pregnancy in multiple sclerosis (dated by TCRdb to the late 2010s). Library preparation employed the immunoSEQ multiplex PCR assay. TCRdb mirrors the immuneACCESS table, restricted to in-frame sequences. Some clones are absent from its copies; in checked studies, under half trace to an unresolved V gene, and the reason for the others is unknown. This sample holds some 100,000 clones; roughly 93% were observed only once. The ten largest clones add up to approximately 0.97% of the sample. This sample comprised peripheral blood, obtained before pregnancy. The receptors come from a female donor with multiple sclerosis, enrolled in a pregnancy study.

V gene TRBV11-2 combines with J gene TRBJ2-1; D is possibly TRBD1 (6 bases). Germline values: CDR1 SGHAT, CDR2 FQNNGV. V dropped 5 bases and J dropped 0 bases, with 20 bases sitting between them. This CDR3 spans 18 amino acids. CDR3 loop: CASSPEWGRGRSYNEQFF. Here the CDR3 DNA reads TGTGCCAGCAGCCCCGAATGGGGCAGGGGCCGCTCCTACAATGAGCAGTTCTTC.

This sequence joins TRBV6-1 and TRBJ1-2; 7 nucleotides line up with TRBD1. V was clipped by 1 base and J by 8 bases; unmatched bases: 10. The CDR3 spans 15 residues. Germline V gives CDR1 MNHNS, CDR2 SASEGT. The CDR3 sequence: CASSEGTGLDLGYTF. CDR3 DNA sequence: TGTGCCAGCAGTGAAGGGACAGGTCTGGACTTGGGCTACACCTTC.

This chain uses TRBV19 with TRBJ1-5; D remains ambiguous. V was cut by 8 bases and J by 2 bases, with 13 bases left in between. Germline CDR1 LNHDA, CDR2 SQIVND (reference sequence). The CDR3 runs to 14 residues. As DNA, the CDR3 is TGTGCCAGTGTGGCGGGAAGGGGCAATCAGCCCCAGCATTTT. It codes for CASVAGRGNQPQHF.

The chain employs TRBV9 and TRBJ2-7; possibly TRBD2 for D (5 bases). This CDR3 has 13 amino acids. Trimming shortened V by 0 bases and J by 7 bases, and 11 bases separated the two germline ends. Per the germline V gene, CDR1 is SGDLS and CDR2 is YYNGEE. CDR3 protein: CASSVVDGGEQYF. The CDR3 DNA follows: TGTGCCAGCAGCGTAGTAGACGGCGGGGAGCAGTACTTC.

The V gene is TRBV28, the J gene TRBJ1-5, with 7 bases lining up with TRBD1. The CDR3 has 16 residues. The V gene's germline CDR1 is MDHEN and CDR2 SYDVKM. Trimming cost V 2 bases and J 3 bases; bases outside gene matches: 7. Here the CDR3 reads CASSLSVGQLNQPQHF. The CDR3 DNA reads as TGTGCCAGCAGTTTAAGTGTGGGACAGCTCAATCAGCCCCAGCATTTT. Drawing the rest from reference TRBV28 and TRBJ1-5, the complete variable domain is DVKVTQSSRYLVKRTGEKVFLECVQDMDHENMFWYRQDPGLGLRLIYFSYDVKMKEKGDIPEGYSVSREKKERFSLILESASTNQTSMYLCASSLSVGQLNQPQHFGDGTRLSIL.

This chain joins TRBV28 and TRBJ2-7; 10 bases align to TRBD1. The CDR3 is made up of 17 amino acids. Germline values: CDR1 MDHEN, CDR2 SYDVKM. Trimming took 3 bases from V and 3 from J; bases not matched to a gene: 11. CDR3 sequence: CASSFMAGGQGHYEQYF. The CDR3 DNA reads TGTGCCAGCAGTTTCATGGCGGGGGGACAGGGGCACTACGAGCAGTACTTC.

The chain joins TRBV23-1 to TRBJ1-1; D possibly corresponds to TRBD1 (6 bases). TRBV23-1 is assigned to the ORF class and has an uncertain function. The CDR3 has 17 amino acids. Deletions cut 4 bases from V and 1 base from J, with 19 bases between. CDR3 region: CASSPSRGREKNTEAFF. The CDR3 bases are TGCGCCAGCAGTCCCTCCAGGGGCAGGGAGAAGAACACTGAAGCTTTCTTT.

This clone has only a few counts. This chain connects TRBV19 to TRBJ2-2, with TRBD1 matching 7 bases. J gave up 4 bases and V 2 bases, and 4 bases lay outside the gene matches. The length of the CDR3 is 15 residues. The V gene's germline CDR1 is LNHDA and CDR2 SQIVND (reference sequence). In nucleotides, the CDR3 is TGTGCCAGTAGTATAAACAGGGGCGGCACCGGGGAGCTGTTTTTT. Amino acid sequence: CASSINRGGTGELFF.

V and J are TRBV7-8 and TRBJ1-1; unclear D gene. Trimming removed 5 bases from V and 0 bases from J, with 16 bases in between. This CDR3 contains 16 residues. Per germline, CDR1 SGHVS and CDR2 FQNEAQ. The CDR3 DNA is TGTGCCAGCAGCCTTGGACCACGCGGGATGAACACTGAAGCTTTCTTT. Its protein product is CASSLGPRGMNTEAFF.

This chain connects TRBV9 to TRBJ1-5, with 7 bases fitting TRBD1. This CDR3 is 16 amino acids long. The germline V gene encodes CDR1 SGDLS and CDR2 YYNGEE. With V trimmed by 4 bases and J by 3 bases, 10 bases remained unmatched. CDR3 nucleotide sequence: TGTGCCAGCAGCCGCGGGGGGGACAGATACAATCAGCCCCAGCATTTT. This sequence encodes CASSRGGDRYNQPQHF.

This clone was counted a single time. The chain links TRBV28 to TRBJ2-2, with 10 bases fitting TRBD2. This CDR3 spans 15 amino acids. Germline V lookup: CDR1 MDHEN, CDR2 SYDVKM. With V trimmed by 5 bases and J by 5 bases, 5 bases remained unmatched. The CDR3 spells CASSPAGGPTGELFF. CDR3 bases: TGTGCCAGCAGTCCAGCGGGAGGGCCGACCGGGGAGCTGTTTTTT.

The V and J genes are TRBV7-9 and TRBJ2-2, with D maybe TRBD1 (5 bases). CDR3 size: 16 residues. The V gene lost 1 base and the J gene lost 6 bases, with 15 bases spanning the gap. Per the germline V gene, CDR1 is SEHNR and CDR2 is FQNEAQ (reference sequence). CDR3 sequence (DNA): TGTGCCAGCAGCTTAGAGGGGCCAGTAAGCGCCGGGGAGCTGTTTTTT. This codes for CASSLEGPVSAGELFF.

The chain carries TRBV27 and TRBJ1-5, with 7 nucleotides matching TRBD1. J lost 4 bases, V lost 2 bases, and 8 bases had no gene match. Per germline, CDR1 MNHEY and CDR2 SMNVEV (reference sequence). CDR3 size: 16 residues. In DNA, the CDR3 is TGTGCCAGCAGTTTACGTCGACAGGGCGTTAATCAGCCCCAGCATTTT. Its translation: CASSLRRQGVNQPQHF.

The chain is built from TRBV19 and TRBJ2-7, with a weak D call TRBD2 (5 bases). Looked up from germline, CDR1 is LNHDA and CDR2 is SQIVND (reference sequence). The length of the CDR3 is 13 residues. V lost 5 bases and J 6 bases, leaving 14 bases between the germline ends. CDR3 DNA: TGTGCCAGTAGTCACCCGGAACGGGGCGAGCAGTACTTC. Its translation is CASSHPERGEQYF.

This sequence joins TRBV27 and TRBJ2-5; no definite D call. The CDR3 sequence is 14 residues long. Germline V gives CDR1 MNHEY, CDR2 SMNVEV (reference sequence). Trimming took off 7 bases at V and 0 bases at J, with 12 bases between the two ends. CDR3: CASNPTFNQETQYF. Here the CDR3 DNA reads TGTGCCAGCAATCCGACATTTAACCAAGAGACCCAGTACTTC.

The table lists this clone with a count of one. The chain joins TRBV12-5 to TRBJ1-5, with a possible D match to TRBD1 (5 bases). Trimming pared 0 bases from V and 0 bases from J, leaving 27 bases between. The CDR3 is made up of 22 amino acids. Germline V CDR1 and CDR2: LGHNT, FRNRAP. CDR3 in DNA: TGTGCTAGTGGTTTGGTACCCCTTTACAGGCCCGCAGCCTCCAATAGCAATCAGCCCCAGCATTTT. It yields the protein CASGLVPLYRPAASNSNQPQHF. The whole variable domain, filled in from reference TRBV12-5 and TRBJ1-5, reads DARVTQTPRHKVTEMGQEVTMRCQPILGHNTVFWYRQTMMQGLELLAYFRNRAPLDDSGMPKDRFSAEMPDATLATLKIQPSEPRDSAVYFCASGLVPLYRPAASNSNQPQHFGDGTRLSIL.

This chain links TRBV5-8 with TRBJ1-5; 10 bases are shared with TRBD1. Germline V CDR1 and CDR2: SGHTS, YDEGEE. Trimming at V came to 4 bases and at J to 5 bases, leaving 6 bases not matched to a gene. CDR3 length: 15 residues. The CDR3 DNA reads TGTGCCAGCAGCGAGGGACAGGGGAGGCATCAGCCCCAGCATTTT. Its translation is CASSEGQGRHQPQHF.